This TCR beta chain was identified during a study of regulatory T cells in long-lasting Graves disease. Points from the study as a whole: Shared public clonotypes totalled around 2,900 in persistent patients, compared with about 960 in new patients. Persistent Graves' patients showed less TCR diversity than newly diagnosed ones.

Combining iRepertoire HTBI primers with Arm-PCR of CDR3 regions, the authors built TCR beta libraries. MiXCR, run by TCRdb on the multiplex PCR reads, gives a single entry per CDR3 protein. This table holds 420,000 or so distinct CDR3 sequences, roughly 15% found once. Sample time point: newly diagnosed GD, antithyroid drugs for less than 3 months. Researchers made the TCR library from RNA that was extracted from PBMCs. This clonotype appeared a few times. Antigen: not known. The CDR3 spans 13 residues. Per germline, CDR1 MGHDK and CDR2 SYGVNS. Deletions cut 4 bases from V and 4 bases from J, with 7 bases between. This same sample was also part of a study on T cells in Graves' hyperthyroidism and ophthalmopathy. That investigation notes: Using the HTBI primer set, a first-round RT-PCR was run on the TCR CDR3. Most clonotypes expanded in the thyroid (above 0.001) were also present in blood.

The source was peripheral blood mononuclear cells (PBMCs), collected at new diagnosis, from a patient treated with antithyroid drugs. The chain carries TRBV25-1 and TRBJ2-2; D is unresolved. The sequence came from a young woman with Graves disease. In DNA form, the CDR3 reads TGTGCCAGCAGTGGTTGGGGCACCGGGGAGCTGTTTTTT. It translates to CASSGWGTGELFF.